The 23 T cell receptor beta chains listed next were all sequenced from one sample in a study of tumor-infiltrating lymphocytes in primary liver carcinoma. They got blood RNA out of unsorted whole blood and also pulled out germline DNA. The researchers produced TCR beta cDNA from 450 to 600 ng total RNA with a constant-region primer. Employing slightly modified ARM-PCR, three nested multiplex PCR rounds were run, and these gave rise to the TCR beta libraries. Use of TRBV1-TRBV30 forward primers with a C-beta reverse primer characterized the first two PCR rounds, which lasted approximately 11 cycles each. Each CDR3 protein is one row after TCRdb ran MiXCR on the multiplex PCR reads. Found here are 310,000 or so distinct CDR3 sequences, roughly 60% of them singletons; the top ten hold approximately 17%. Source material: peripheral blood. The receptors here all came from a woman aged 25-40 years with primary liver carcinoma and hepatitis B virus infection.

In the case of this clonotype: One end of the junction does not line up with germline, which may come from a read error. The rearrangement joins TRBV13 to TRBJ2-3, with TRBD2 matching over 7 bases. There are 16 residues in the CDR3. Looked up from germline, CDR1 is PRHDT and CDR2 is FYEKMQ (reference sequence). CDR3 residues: CASSMTPGLQTDTRYF. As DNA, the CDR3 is TGTGCCAGCAGCATGACCCCGGGACTACAGACAGATACGCGGTATTTT.

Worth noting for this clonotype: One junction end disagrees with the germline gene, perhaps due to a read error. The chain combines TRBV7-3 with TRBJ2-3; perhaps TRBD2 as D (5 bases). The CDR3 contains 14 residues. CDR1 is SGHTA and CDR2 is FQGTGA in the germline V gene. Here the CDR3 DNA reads TGTGCCAGCAGCCGAGGGCCTTCCACAGATACACAGTATTTT. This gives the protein CASSRGPSTDTQYF.

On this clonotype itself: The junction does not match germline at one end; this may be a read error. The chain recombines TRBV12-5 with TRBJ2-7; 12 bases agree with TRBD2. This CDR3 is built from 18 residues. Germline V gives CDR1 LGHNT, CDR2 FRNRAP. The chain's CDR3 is CASSLVGLAGGFGYEQYF. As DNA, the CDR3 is TGTGCTAGTAGTTTGGTCGGGCTAGCGGGAGGGTTTGGTTACGAGCAGTACTTC.

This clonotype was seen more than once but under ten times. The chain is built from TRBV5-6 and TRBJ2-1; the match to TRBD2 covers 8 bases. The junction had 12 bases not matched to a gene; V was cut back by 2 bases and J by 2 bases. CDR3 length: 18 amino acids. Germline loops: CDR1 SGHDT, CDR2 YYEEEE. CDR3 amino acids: CASSFFSGITSAYNEQFF. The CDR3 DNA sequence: TGTGCCAGCAGCTTTTTTAGCGGGATAACTTCGGCCTACAATGAGCAGTTCTTC.

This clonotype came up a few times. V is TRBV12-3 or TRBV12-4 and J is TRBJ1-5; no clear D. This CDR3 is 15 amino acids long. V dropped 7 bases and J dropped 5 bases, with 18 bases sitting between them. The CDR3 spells CASTLGYATYQPQHF. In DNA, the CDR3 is TGTGCCAGCACCCTGGGGTATGCCACATATCAGCCCCAGCATTTT.

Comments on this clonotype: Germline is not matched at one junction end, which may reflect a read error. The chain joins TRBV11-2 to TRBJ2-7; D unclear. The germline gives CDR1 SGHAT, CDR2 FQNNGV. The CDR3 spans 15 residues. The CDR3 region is CASRATGWSGYEQYF. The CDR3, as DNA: TGTGCCAGCAGAGCTACCGGCTGGTCGGGCTACGAGCAGTACTTT.

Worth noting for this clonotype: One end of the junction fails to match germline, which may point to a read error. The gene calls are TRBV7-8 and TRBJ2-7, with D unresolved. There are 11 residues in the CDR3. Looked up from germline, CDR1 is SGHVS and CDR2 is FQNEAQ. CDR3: CVSSLTREQYF. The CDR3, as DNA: TGTGTCAGCAGCTTAACCAGGGAGCAGTACTTC.

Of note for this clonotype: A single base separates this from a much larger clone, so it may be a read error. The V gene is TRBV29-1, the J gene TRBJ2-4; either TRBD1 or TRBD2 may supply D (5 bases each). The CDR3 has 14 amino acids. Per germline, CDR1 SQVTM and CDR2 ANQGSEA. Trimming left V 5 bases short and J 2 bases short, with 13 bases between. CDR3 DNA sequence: TGCAGCGTTACCCGAGGGGTCACCAAAAACATTCAGTACTTC. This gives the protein CSVTRGVTKNIQYF.

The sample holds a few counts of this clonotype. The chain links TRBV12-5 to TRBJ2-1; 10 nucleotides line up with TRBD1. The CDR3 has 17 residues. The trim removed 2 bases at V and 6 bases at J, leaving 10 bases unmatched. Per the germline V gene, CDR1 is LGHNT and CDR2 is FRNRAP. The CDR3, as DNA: TGTGCTAGTGGTTTGCACTCCCTCGGGACAGGGGTCAATGAGCAGTTCTTC. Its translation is CASGLHSLGTGVNEQFF. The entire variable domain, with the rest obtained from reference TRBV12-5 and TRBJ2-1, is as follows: DARVTQTPRHKVTEMGQEVTMRCQPILGHNTVFWYRQTMMQGLELLAYFRNRAPLDDSGMPKDRFSAEMPDATLATLKIQPSEPRDSAVYFCASGLHSLGTGVNEQFFGPGTRLTVL.

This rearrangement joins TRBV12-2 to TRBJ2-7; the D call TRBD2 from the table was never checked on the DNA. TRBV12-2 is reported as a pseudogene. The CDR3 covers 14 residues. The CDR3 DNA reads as TGTGCAAGTCGTGAAGCGGGACTCGTCTACGAGCAGTACTTC. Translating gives CASREAGLVYEQYF.

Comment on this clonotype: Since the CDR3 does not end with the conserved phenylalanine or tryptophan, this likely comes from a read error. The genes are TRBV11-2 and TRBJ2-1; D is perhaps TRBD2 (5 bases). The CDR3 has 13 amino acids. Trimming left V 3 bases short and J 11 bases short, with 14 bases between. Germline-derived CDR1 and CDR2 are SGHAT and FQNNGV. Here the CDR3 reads CASSFLASVKQFL. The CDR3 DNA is TGTGCCAGCAGCTTTCTAGCATCGGTTAAGCAGTTCCTC.

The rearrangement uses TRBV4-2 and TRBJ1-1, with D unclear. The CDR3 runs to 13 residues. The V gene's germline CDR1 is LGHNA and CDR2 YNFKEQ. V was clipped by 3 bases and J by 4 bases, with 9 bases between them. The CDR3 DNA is TGTGCCAGCAGCCAGCCGGAGCGCACTGAAGCTTTCTTT. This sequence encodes CASSQPERTEAFF.

CDR3 bases: TGTGCCACCAGCCCCGGTAGGGGGCTAGGGGAGACCCAGTACTTC. Its translation: CATSPGRGLGETQYF. The genes are TRBV24-1 and TRBJ2-5, with TRBD1 identical over 7 bases. Germline CDR1 reads KGHDR; CDR2 reads SFDVKD. V gave up 7 bases and J gave up 5 bases; unmatched junction bases: 12. The CDR3 is 15 amino acids.

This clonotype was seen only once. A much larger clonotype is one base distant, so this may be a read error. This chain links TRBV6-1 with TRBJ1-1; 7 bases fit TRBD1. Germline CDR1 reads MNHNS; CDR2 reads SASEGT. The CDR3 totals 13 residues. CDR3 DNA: TGTGCCACGGAGCCGGGACAGAACACTGATGCTTTCTTT. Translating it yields CATEPGQNTDAFF.

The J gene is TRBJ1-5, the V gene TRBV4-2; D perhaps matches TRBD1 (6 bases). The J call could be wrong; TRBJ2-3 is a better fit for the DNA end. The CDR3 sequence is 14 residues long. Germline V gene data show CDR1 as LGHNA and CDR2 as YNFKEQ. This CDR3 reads CASSQTGYNQPQYF. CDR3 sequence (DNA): TGTGCCAGCAGCCAAACAGGGTACAATCAGCCCCAGTATTTT.

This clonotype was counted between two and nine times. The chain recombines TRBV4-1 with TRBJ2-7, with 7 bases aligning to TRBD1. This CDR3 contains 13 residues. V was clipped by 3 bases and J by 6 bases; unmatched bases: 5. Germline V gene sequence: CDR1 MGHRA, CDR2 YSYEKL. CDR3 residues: CASSHDRVSEQYF. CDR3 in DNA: TGCGCCAGCAGCCACGACAGGGTCAGCGAGCAGTACTTC.

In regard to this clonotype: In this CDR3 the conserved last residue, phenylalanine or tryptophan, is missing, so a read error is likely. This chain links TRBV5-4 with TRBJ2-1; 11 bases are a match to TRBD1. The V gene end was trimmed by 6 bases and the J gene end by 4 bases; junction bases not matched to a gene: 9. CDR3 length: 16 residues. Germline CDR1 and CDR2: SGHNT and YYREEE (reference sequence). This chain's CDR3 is CASIPPGTGGYNEQFS. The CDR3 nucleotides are TGTGCCAGCATCCCCCCGGGGACAGGGGGTTACAATGAGCAGTTCTCC.

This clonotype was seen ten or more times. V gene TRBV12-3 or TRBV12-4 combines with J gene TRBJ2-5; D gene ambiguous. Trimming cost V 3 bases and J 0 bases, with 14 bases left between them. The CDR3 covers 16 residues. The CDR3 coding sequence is TGTGCCAGCAGTTTTTTGAGTCCACAGTACCAAGAGACCCAGTACTTC. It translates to CASSFLSPQYQETQYF.

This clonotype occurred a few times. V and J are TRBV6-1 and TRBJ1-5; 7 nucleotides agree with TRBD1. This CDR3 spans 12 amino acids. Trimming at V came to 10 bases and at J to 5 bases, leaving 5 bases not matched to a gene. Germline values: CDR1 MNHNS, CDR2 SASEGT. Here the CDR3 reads CATHQGDQPQHF. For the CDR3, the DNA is TGTGCCACCCACCAGGGGGATCAGCCCCAGCATTTT.

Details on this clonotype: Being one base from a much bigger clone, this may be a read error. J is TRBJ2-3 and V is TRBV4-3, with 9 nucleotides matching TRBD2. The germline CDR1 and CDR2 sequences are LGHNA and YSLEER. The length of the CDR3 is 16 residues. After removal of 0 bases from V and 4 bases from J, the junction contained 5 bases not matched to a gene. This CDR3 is CASSQEAGGSADTQYF. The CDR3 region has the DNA TGCGCCAGCAGCCAAGAGGCGGGGGGGAGCGCAGATACGCAGTATTTT.

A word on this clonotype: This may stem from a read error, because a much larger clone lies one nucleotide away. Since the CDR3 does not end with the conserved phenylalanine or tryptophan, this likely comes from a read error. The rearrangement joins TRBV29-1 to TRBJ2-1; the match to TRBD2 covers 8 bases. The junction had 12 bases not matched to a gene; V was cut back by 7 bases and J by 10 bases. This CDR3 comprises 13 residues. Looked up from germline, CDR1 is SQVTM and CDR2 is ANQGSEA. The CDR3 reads CSAGGLEPGEQFS. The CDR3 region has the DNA TGCAGCGCCGGGGGACTAGAACCTGGGGAGCAGTTCTCC.

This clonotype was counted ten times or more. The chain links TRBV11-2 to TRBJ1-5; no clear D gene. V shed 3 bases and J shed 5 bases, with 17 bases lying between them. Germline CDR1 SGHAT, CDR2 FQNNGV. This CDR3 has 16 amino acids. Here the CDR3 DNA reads TGTGCCAGCAGCTTGGTCGGATCCGGCATCCATCAGCCCCAGCATTTT. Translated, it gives CASSLVGSGIHQPQHF.

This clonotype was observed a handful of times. The CDR3, as DNA: TGTGCCATCAGTTGGACGCAAATGGATACGCAGTATTTT. As protein: CAISWTQMDTQYF. The V call is TRBV10-3, the J call TRBJ2-3, with D uncertain. V was pared by 5 bases and J by 6 bases, with 12 bases between. Looked up from germline, CDR1 is ENHRY and CDR2 is SYGVKD. This CDR3 contains 13 residues.